A single sample is the source of the 2 T cell receptor beta chains below, sequenced in a study of cytomegalovirus exposure and HLA in healthy donors. Libraries were prepared by immunoSEQ multiplex PCR; TCRdb keeps only in-frame clonotypes and omits some of them. The repertoire consists of 150,000 to 200,000 clones, with 86% occurring once and the leading ten covering roughly 1.5%. What was sequenced was PBMCs. These receptors were obtained from a young woman in good health and CMV-seronegative.

This chain connects TRBV7-7 to TRBJ1-2; D unclear. The CDR3 spans 15 residues. The germline V and J ends were trimmed by 1 base and 3 bases, with 12 bases remaining between them. Germline V gene data show CDR1 as SSHAT and CDR2 as FNYEAQ (reference sequence). The CDR3 DNA follows: TGTGCCAGCAGCTTAGAAAAGTGGGCAGACTATGGCTACACCTTC. Its translation is CASSLEKWADYGYTF.

This chain links TRBV21-1 with TRBJ2-7; no check of the table's D call, TRBD2, against the DNA was made. TRBV21-1 is classified as a pseudogene. The CDR3 loop spans 16 amino acids. CDR3 nucleotides: TGTGCCAGCAGCAAAACCCCTGGCCGCGGGGGCTCCGAGCAGTACTTC. As protein: CASSKTPGRGGSEQYF.